The source of this T cell receptor beta chain is a study of blood T cells in healthy people across ages. Across the whole study: T cells yielded about one barcoded beta molecule per two cells through template switching. General study results and limits: TCR beta diversity correlated strongly with naive T cell percentage. Across the age range, TCR beta diversity per million T cells fell in a roughly linear way.

As concerns this clonotype: The antigen is undetermined.

Germline V gene sequence: CDR1 SQVTM, CDR2 ANQGSEA. Trimming stripped 7 bases from V and 3 bases from J, with 16 bases between. The CDR3 is 14 residues long. Alongside a J-beta primer mix, a sample-barcoded 5' primer served in a second PCR lasting about 7 to 12 cycles. There were at least 2.5 million CDR3-containing paired-end reads obtained from each sample. TCRdb called the 5' RACE reads again in MiXCR, with one record for every CDR3 protein. Among roughly 800,000 distinct CDR3 sequences listed, approximately 55% were seen once. The genes are TRBV29-1 and TRBJ2-1, with D perhaps matching TRBD1 (6 bases). The receptor's source is a man older than 75 in good health. Specimen: blood. The CDR3 protein is CSARGSTNYNEQFF. In DNA form, the CDR3 reads TGCAGCGCCAGGGGCAGTACGAACTACAATGAGCAGTTCTTC.